Listed here are 18 T cell receptor beta chains from one sample, sequenced in a study of blood T cells in healthy people across ages. Using a J-beta primer mix together with a sample-barcoded 5' primer, a second PCR was run for roughly 6 to 11 cycles. TCRdb itself ran the 5' RACE reads through MiXCR, one entry per CDR3 protein. Of fewer than 750,000 distinct CDR3 sequences in the sample, 45% to 55% were seen once. Sequenced: blood. The receptors derive from a man older than 75 in good health.

A few counts support this clonotype. This may stem from a read error, because a much larger clone lies one nucleotide away. The chain has TRBV6-6 and TRBJ2-5; D possibly corresponds to TRBD1 (5 bases). There are 14 residues in the CDR3. Germline V CDR1 and CDR2: MNHNY, SVGAGI (reference sequence). The germline V and J ends were trimmed by 5 bases and 5 bases, with 15 bases remaining between them. The CDR3 loop reads CASSVMGRMETQYF. In DNA, the CDR3 is TGTGCCAGCAGTGTGATGGGGCGAATGGAGACCCAGTACTTC.

The chain combines TRBV29-1 with TRBJ2-5, with 8 bases matching TRBD2. The length of the CDR3 is 14 residues. Germline loops: CDR1 SQVTM, CDR2 ANQGSEA. Unmatched junction bases numbered 11, after V lost 0 bases and J lost 11 bases. This CDR3 is CSVEDRTSRNEQYF. DNA of the CDR3: TGCAGCGTTGAAGATAGGACTAGCAGAAATGAGCAGTACTTC. The full variable domain, with the rest looked up from reference TRBV29-1 and TRBJ2-5, is SAVISQKPSRDICQRGTSLTIQCQVDSQVTMMFWYRQQPGQSLTLIATANQGSEATYESGFVIDKFPISRPNLTFSTLTVSNMSPEDSSIYLCSVEDRTSRNEQYFGPGTRLLVL.

This clonotype appeared once. The chain has TRBV6-4 and TRBJ2-7; TRBD1 or TRBD2 may be the D gene (5 bases each). With 7 bases removed from V and 4 bases from J, the gap between germline ends came to 8 bases. Germline CDR1 reads MRHNA; CDR2 reads SNTAGT. The CDR3 loop spans 11 amino acids. CDR3 region: CASNGAYEQYF. The DNA of the CDR3 is TGTGCCAGCAACGGGGCGTACGAGCAGTACTTC.

The chain couples TRBV29-1 to TRBJ2-2, with 8 bases fitting TRBD2. Germline assignment: CDR1 SQVTM and CDR2 ANQGSEA. V shed 7 bases, J shed 4 bases, and the junction held 5 bases outside the gene matches. The CDR3 runs 13 residues. Here the CDR3 DNA reads TGCAGCGGACGGACTAGCAGCACCGGGGAGCTGTTTTTT. Encoded protein: CSGRTSSTGELFF.

The sample holds a few counts of this clonotype. The chain links TRBV20-1 to TRBJ1-1; TRBD1 is a possible D gene (6 bases). The CDR3 has 18 amino acids. Trimming pared 3 bases from V and 3 bases from J, leaving 26 bases between. Germline V gives CDR1 DFQATT, CDR2 SNEGSKA (reference sequence). The CDR3 DNA is TGCAGTGCTAGGGCCCTAGGGCAGGGGCGGGTTTCGGACACTGAAGCTTTCTTT. The encoded protein is CSARALGQGRVSDTEAFF.

The rearrangement uses TRBV2 and TRBJ2-5; a weak D match, TRBD1 (5 bases). With the DNA end fitting TRBJ2-7 better, the J assignment may be wrong. Germline V gene data show CDR1 as SNHLY and CDR2 as FYNNEI. This CDR3 is 13 amino acids long. CDR3 loop: CASSATVVYEQYF. DNA of the CDR3: TGTGCCAGCAGTGCGACAGTGGTCTACGAGCAGTACTTC.

This clonotype has a handful of counts. The CDR3 protein is CSAADTSTDTQYF. The CDR3 DNA follows: TGCAGTGCTGCGGACACTAGCACAGATACGCAGTATTTT. The chain uses TRBV20-1 and TRBJ2-3; the D gene is possibly TRBD1 (5 bases). The germline V and J ends were trimmed by 5 bases and 0 bases, with 9 bases remaining between them. Germline V gene lookup returns CDR1 DFQATT and CDR2 SNEGSKA (reference sequence). The CDR3 sequence is 13 residues long.

The J gene is TRBJ2-1, the V gene TRBV4-3; a possible D gene is TRBD1 (6 bases). The end of the DNA aligns better with TRBJ2-7, so the J call may be wrong. Germline CDR1 reads LGHNA; CDR2 reads YSLEER. The CDR3 sequence is 16 residues long. CDR3 nucleotides: TGCGCCAGCAGCCGAGAACCAGGGGATGGGTACAATGAGCAGTACTTC. This gives the protein CASSREPGDGYNEQYF.

This clonotype was seen a handful of times. DNA of the CDR3: TGCAGCGTAGAATCCGGGACACTCACCTACGAGCAGTACTTC. Protein product: CSVESGTLTYEQYF. V usage is TRBV29-1 and J usage is TRBJ2-7, with D possibly matching TRBD1 (6 bases). The CDR3 runs 14 residues. Germline V gives CDR1 SQVTM, CDR2 ANQGSEA. Trimming shortened V by 6 bases and J by 2 bases, and 17 bases separated the two germline ends.

The gene calls are TRBV25-1 and TRBJ1-4; 11 bases are shared with TRBD1. The CDR3 spans 16 residues. Per germline, CDR1 MGHDK and CDR2 SYGVNS. J lost 8 bases, V lost 1 base, and 6 bases had no gene match. The CDR3 nucleotides are TGTGCCAGCAGTGAATCCCCGGGACAGGGGGTAGAAAAACTGTTTTTT. This codes for CASSESPGQGVEKLFF.

This chain connects TRBV7-2 to TRBJ2-7, with D possibly TRBD1 on 5 matching bases. Trimming removed 2 bases from V and 4 bases from J, with 15 bases in between. The germline V gene has CDR1 SGHTA and CDR2 FQGNSA. The CDR3 has 15 amino acids. CDR3 loop: CASSLLAGQSYEQYF. CDR3 bases: TGTGCCAGCAGCTTATTGGCAGGGCAGTCTTACGAGCAGTACTTC.

This sequence joins TRBV28 and TRBJ1-4, with D unclear. The CDR3 sequence is 15 residues long. Germline V CDR1 and CDR2: MDHEN, SYDVKM. The V and J ends lost 7 bases and 2 bases respectively, with 14 bases between them. In DNA form, the CDR3 reads TGTGCCAGCACTCCCTTGGACGGTACTAATGAAAAACTGTTTTTT. Its protein product is CASTPLDGTNEKLFF.

This clonotype was seen a few times. The chain uses TRBV12-3 or TRBV12-4 and TRBJ2-3; possible D gene TRBD1, 6 bases. V gave up 6 bases and J gave up 1 base, with 11 bases separating them. CDR3 length: 14 amino acids. This chain's CDR3 is CASSYGQRTDTQYF. The CDR3, as DNA: TGTGCCAGCAGCTACGGACAGCGCACAGATACGCAGTATTTT.

The chain recombines TRBV7-2 with TRBJ2-3, with D unresolved. CDR1 and CDR2 from the germline V gene are SGHTA and FQGNSA. Trimming cost V 2 bases and J 4 bases, with 10 bases left between them. The CDR3 consists of 14 residues. The CDR3, as DNA: TGTGCCAGCAGCTTATCGTCCCCCCCAGATACGCAGTATTTT. The encoded protein is CASSLSSPPDTQYF.

This clonotype was counted ten times or more. The chain joins TRBV6-5 to TRBJ2-1; the D gene is possibly TRBD1 (6 bases). CDR1 and CDR2 (germline): MNHEY, SVGAGI. Deletions cut 5 bases from V and 5 bases from J, with 16 bases between. The CDR3 spans 15 residues. The CDR3 spells CASSTLGAGDNEQFF. CDR3 nucleotide sequence: TGTGCCAGCAGTACCTTGGGGGCGGGTGACAATGAGCAGTTCTTC.

This clonotype was seen a few times. The chain combines TRBV7-2 with TRBJ2-3; 10 bases fit TRBD2. Per germline, CDR1 SGHTA and CDR2 FQGNSA. CDR3 length equals 15 residues. J was trimmed by 3 bases and V by 5 bases; bases with no gene match: 5. The CDR3 region has the DNA TGTGCCAGCAGCAAGTCTAGCGGGAGAACAGATACGCAGTATTTT. It yields the protein CASSKSSGRTDTQYF.

CDR3 sequence reads: CSARTSGDGELFF. CDR3 bases: TGCAGTGCCAGGACTAGCGGAGACGGGGAGCTGTTTTTT. V is TRBV20-1 and J is TRBJ2-2; 10 bases agree with TRBD2. CDR1 is DFQATT, CDR2 SNEGSKA, per germline (reference sequence). V shed 6 bases and J 7 bases; nucleotides not matched to a gene: 5. The CDR3 totals 13 residues.

A few counts support this clonotype. The chain carries TRBV7-3 and TRBJ2-4; the match to TRBD2 covers 7 bases. The end of the DNA fits TRBJ2-5 better, so the J call may be wrong. Germline V CDR1 and CDR2: SGHTA, FQGTGA. CDR3 size: 14 residues. CDR3 DNA sequence: TGTGCCAGCAGCTTGTCGGCTAGCGGAGAGACCCAGTACTTC. Its protein product is CASSLSASGETQYF.